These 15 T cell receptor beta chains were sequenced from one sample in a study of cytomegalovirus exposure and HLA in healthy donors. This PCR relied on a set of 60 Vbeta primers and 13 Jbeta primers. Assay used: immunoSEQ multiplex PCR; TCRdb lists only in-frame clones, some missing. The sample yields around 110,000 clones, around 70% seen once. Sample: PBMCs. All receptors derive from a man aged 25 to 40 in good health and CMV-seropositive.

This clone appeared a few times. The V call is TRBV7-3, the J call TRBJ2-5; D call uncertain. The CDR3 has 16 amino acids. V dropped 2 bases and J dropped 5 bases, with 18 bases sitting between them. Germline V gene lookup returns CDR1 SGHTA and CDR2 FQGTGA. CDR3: CASSLGPLPLRETQYF. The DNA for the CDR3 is TGTGCCAGCAGCTTAGGTCCCCTGCCTCTCCGGGAGACCCAGTACTTC.

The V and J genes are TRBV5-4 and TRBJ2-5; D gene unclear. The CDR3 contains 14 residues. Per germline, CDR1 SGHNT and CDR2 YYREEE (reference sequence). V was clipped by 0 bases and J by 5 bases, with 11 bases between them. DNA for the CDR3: TGTGCCAGCAGCTTGGACAGCCTCCCGGAGACCCAGTACTTC. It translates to CASSLDSLPETQYF.

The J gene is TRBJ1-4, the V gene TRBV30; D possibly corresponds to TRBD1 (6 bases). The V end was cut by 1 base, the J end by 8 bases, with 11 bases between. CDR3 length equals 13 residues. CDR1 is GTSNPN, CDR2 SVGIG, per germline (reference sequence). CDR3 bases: TGTGCCTGGAGTGACAGGGTAGAGGAAAAACTGTTTTTT. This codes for CAWSDRVEEKLFF. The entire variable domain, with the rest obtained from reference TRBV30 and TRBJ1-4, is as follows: SQTIHQWPATLVQPVGSPLSLECTVEGTSNPNLYWYRQAAGRGLQLLFYSVGIGQISSEVPQNLSASRPQDRQFILSSKKLLLSDSGFYLCAWSDRVEEKLFFGSGTQLSVL.

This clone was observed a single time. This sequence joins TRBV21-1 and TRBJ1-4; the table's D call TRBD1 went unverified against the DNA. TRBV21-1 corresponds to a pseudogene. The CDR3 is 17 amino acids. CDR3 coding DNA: TGTGCCAGCAGCAAAGCGGCAGGGGGCATCTTACGGCGCAAACTGTTTTTT. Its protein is CASSKAAGGILRRKLFF.

CDR3 amino acids: CASSSRTSGAPYEQYV. In nucleotides, the CDR3 is TGTGCCAGCAGCTCGAGGACTAGCGGGGCCCCTTACGAGCAGTACGTC. The J gene is TRBJ2-7, the V gene TRBV11-3; 12 nucleotides match TRBD2. The germline CDR1 and CDR2 sequences are SGHNT and YENEEA. The junction had 8 bases not matched to a gene; V was cut back by 4 bases and J by 4 bases. This CDR3 contains 16 residues.

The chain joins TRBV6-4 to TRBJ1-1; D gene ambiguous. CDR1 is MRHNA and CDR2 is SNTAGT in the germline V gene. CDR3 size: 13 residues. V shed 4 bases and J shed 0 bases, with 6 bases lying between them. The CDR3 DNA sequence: TGTGCCAGCAGTGGGCAAGTGAACACTGAAGCTTTCTTT. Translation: CASSGQVNTEAFF.

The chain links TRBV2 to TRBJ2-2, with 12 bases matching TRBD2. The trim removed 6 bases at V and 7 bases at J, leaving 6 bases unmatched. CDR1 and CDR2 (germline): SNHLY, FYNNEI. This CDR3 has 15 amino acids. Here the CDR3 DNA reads TGTGCCAGCAGCCCCACTAGCGGGGGGAACGGGGAGCTGTTTTTT. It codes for CASSPTSGGNGELFF.

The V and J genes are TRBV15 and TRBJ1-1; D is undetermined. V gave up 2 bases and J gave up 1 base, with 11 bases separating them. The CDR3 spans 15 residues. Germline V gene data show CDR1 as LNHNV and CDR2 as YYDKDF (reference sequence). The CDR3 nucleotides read TGTGCCACCAGCAGAATTCGAGCGACGAACACTGAAGCTTTCTTT. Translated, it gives CATSRIRATNTEAFF.

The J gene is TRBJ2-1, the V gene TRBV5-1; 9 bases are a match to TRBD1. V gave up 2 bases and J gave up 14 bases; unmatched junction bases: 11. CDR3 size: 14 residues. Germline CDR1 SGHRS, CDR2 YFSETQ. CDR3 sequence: CASSFGQGQDLEFF. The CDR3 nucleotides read TGCGCCAGCAGCTTCGGACAGGGGCAAGATTTGGAGTTCTTC.

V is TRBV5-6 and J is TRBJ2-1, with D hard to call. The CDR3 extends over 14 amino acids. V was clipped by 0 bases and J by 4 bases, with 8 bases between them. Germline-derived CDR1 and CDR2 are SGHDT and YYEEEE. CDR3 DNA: TGTGCCAGCAGCTTGGATGCCGGGTACAATGAGCAGTTCTTC. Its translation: CASSLDAGYNEQFF.

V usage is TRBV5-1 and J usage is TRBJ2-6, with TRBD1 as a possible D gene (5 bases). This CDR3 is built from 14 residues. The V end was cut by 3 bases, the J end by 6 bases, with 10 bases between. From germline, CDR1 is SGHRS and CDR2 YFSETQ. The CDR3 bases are TGCGCCAGCAGCTCGGACACCCCGGCCAACGTCCTGACTTTC. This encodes CASSSDTPANVLTF.

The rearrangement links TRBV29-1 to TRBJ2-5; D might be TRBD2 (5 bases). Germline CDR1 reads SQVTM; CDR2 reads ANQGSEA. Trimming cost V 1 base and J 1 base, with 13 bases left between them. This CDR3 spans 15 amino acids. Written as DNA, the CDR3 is TGCAGCGTTGAAGGTAGACTAACATCCCAAGAGACCCAGTACTTC. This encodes CSVEGRLTSQETQYF. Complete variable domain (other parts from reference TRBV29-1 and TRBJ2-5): SAVISQKPSRDICQRGTSLTIQCQVDSQVTMMFWYRQQPGQSLTLIATANQGSEATYESGFVIDKFPISRPNLTFSTLTVSNMSPEDSSIYLCSVEGRLTSQETQYFGPGTRLLVL.

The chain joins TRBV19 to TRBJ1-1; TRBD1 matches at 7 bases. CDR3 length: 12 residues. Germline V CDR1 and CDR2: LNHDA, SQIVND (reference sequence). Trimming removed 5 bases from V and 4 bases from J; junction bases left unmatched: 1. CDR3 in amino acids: CASSRQGTEAFF. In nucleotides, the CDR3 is TGTGCCAGTAGTCGACAGGGCACTGAAGCTTTCTTT.

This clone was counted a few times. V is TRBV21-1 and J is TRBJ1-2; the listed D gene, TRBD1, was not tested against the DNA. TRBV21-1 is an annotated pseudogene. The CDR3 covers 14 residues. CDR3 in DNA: TGTGCCAGCAGCGACTCAGGGGATTGGAGTGGCTACACCTTC. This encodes CASSDSGDWSGYTF.

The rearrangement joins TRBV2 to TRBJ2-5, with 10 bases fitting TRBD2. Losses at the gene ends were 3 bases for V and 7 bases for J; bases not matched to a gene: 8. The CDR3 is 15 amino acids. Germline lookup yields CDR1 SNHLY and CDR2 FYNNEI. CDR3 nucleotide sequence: TGTGCCAGCAGTGATCTCGCTAGCGGGAGAGGGACCCAGTACTTC. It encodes CASSDLASGRGTQYF.